These 9 T cell receptor beta chains were sequenced from one sample in a study of beta chain features in type 1 diabetes. The study's findings and limits: Patients with Type 1 diabetes showed moderately but significantly shorter TCRB CDR3s in all four CD4+ subsets.

The antigens for these receptors are not known. Isolated RNA was reverse transcribed in full, so expressed TCRB transcripts were sequenced. Repertoires were generated with immunoSEQ multiplex PCR, while TCRdb's copy carries only in-frame clones and drops some. The sample lists approximately 600,000 clones, approximately 13% occurring once. The sample taken for sequencing was naive CD4+ T cells from blood. The receptors shown here come from a man aged 25 to 40 with type 1 diabetes.

The gene calls are TRBV2 and TRBJ2-3; TRBD2 agrees at 15 bases. Trimming removed 3 bases from V and 1 base from J; junction bases left unmatched: 2. This CDR3 region has 17 residues. CDR1 is SNHLY, CDR2 FYNNEI, per germline. CDR3 coding DNA: TGTGCCAGCAGTGAGTGGACTAGCGGGAGGGGCACAGATACGCAGTATTTT. Encoded protein: CASSEWTSGRGTDTQYF.

This clone was seen more than once but under ten times. This chain links TRBV6-6 with TRBJ2-7; D remains unclear. Per germline, CDR1 MNHNY and CDR2 SVGAGI (reference sequence). Trimming shortened V by 4 bases and J by 0 bases, and 10 bases separated the two germline ends. This CDR3 has 14 amino acids. CDR3: CASSSAVPSYEQYF. CDR3 DNA sequence: TGTGCCAGCAGTTCCGCGGTGCCCTCCTACGAGCAGTACTTC.

The chain employs TRBV5-1 and TRBJ1-5, with unresolved D. Germline assignment: CDR1 SGHRS and CDR2 YFSETQ. The ends were cut back, 2 bases at V and 4 bases at J, with 7 bases in the middle. The CDR3 runs to 13 residues. CDR3 amino acids: CASSLEENQPQHF. The DNA of the CDR3 is TGCGCCAGCAGCTTAGAGGAGAATCAGCCCCAGCATTTT.

The chain carries TRBV29-1 and TRBJ2-3; D is ambiguous. The germline gives CDR1 SQVTM, CDR2 ANQGSEA. V was trimmed by 7 bases and J by 1 base, leaving 15 bases between them. The CDR3 runs 14 residues. CDR3 nucleotides: TGCAGCGCCCGTTTGACGCAAGGCACAGATACGCAGTATTTT. Translated, it gives CSARLTQGTDTQYF.

This clone appeared a few times. The chain couples TRBV10-3 to TRBJ2-1; 8 bases agree with TRBD1. Germline V gives CDR1 ENHRY, CDR2 SYGVKD. V lost 6 bases and J lost 3; bases outside the gene matches: 4. The CDR3 consists of 14 residues. Here the CDR3 DNA reads TGTGCCATCAGCGGACAGGGAATCTACAATGAGCAGTTCTTC. Its protein product is CAISGQGIYNEQFF.

This clone was seen a handful of times. CDR3 loop: CASRPVGDTQYF. CDR3 nucleotide sequence: TGTGCCAGCAGGCCCGTTGGGGATACGCAGTATTTT. This chain connects TRBV5-8 to TRBJ2-3; the D is unclear. Germline CDR1 SGHTS, CDR2 YDEGEE. V was pared by 5 bases and J by 6 bases, with 10 bases between. The CDR3 extends over 12 amino acids. Using reference TRBV5-8 and TRBJ2-3 for the parts outside the CDR3, the full variable domain is EAGVTQSPTHLIKTRGQQATLRCSPISGHTSVYWYQQALGLGLQFLLWYDEGEERNRGNFPPRFSGRQFPNYSSELNVNALELEDSALYLCASRPVGDTQYFGPGTRLTVL.

This clone was counted only a few times. V gene TRBV4-3 combines with J gene TRBJ1-2; D call uncertain. V was clipped by 0 bases and J by 5 bases, with 16 bases between them. Germline assignment: CDR1 LGHNA and CDR2 YSLEER. The CDR3 is 16 amino acids. The CDR3 is CASSQDGPENGYGYTF. Here the CDR3 DNA reads TGCGCCAGCAGCCAAGATGGCCCAGAGAATGGGTATGGCTACACCTTC.

The chain is built from TRBV9 and TRBJ2-1, with TRBD2 identical over 11 bases. The CDR3 spans 16 residues. CDR1 is SGDLS, CDR2 YYNGEE, per germline. V was pared by 0 bases and J by 6 bases, with 5 bases of the junction left unmatched. In nucleotides, the CDR3 is TGTGCCAGCAGCGTAGCTTTAGCGGGGGGGCTCAATGAGCAGTTCTTC. It is translated as CASSVALAGGLNEQFF.

The chain recombines TRBV4-3 with TRBJ2-7, with TRBD1 identical over 8 bases. This CDR3 region has 16 residues. Trimming cost V 0 bases and J 6 bases; bases outside gene matches: 10. CDR1 is LGHNA and CDR2 is YSLEER in the germline V gene. The CDR3 loop reads CASSQEPRGPLSEQYF. The CDR3 nucleotides read TGCGCCAGCAGCCAAGAGCCCAGGGGGCCTTTATCCGAGCAGTACTTC.